A single T cell receptor (beta chain) is shown here with its context. V gave up 4 bases and J gave up 5 bases; unmatched junction bases: 13. This CDR3 comprises 17 residues. The germline gives CDR1 SGHRS, CDR2 YFSETQ. Primers for the PCR totalled 60 Vbeta and 13 Jbeta. Method: immunoSEQ multiplex PCR; TCRdb's copy keeps in-frame clones and lacks some. The sample lists about 110,000 clones, 65% to 90% seen once, with 6.9% in the top ten. These data originate in a study of cytomegalovirus exposure and HLA in healthy donors. Sequenced material: PBMCs. The source is a man aged 25 to 45 in good health and CMV-seropositive. V gene TRBV5-1 combines with J gene TRBJ2-5; 11 nucleotides agree with TRBD2. CDR3 loop: CASSDGTSGGFGETQYF. As DNA, the CDR3 is TGCGCCAGCAGCGACGGGACTAGCGGTGGTTTTGGGGAGACCCAGTACTTC.